The T cell receptor beta chain under discussion was sequenced for a study of T cells of healthy individuals (dated by TCRdb to the late 2010s). CDR1 LNHNV and CDR2 YYDKDF are derived from the germline V gene (reference sequence). The CDR3, from cysteine to phenylalanine, totals 15 residues. Only the CDR3 part of the read is kept: 45 bases, read in frame from the first base. At the junction V is shortened by 4 bases and J by 6 bases, with 18 bases in between. This clonotype came up many times. Its antigen has not been determined. The sample holds no much larger clone one base away, and base qualities are not on file. The protocol used for the library was 5' RACE. Sequencing used an Illumina MiSeq. TCRdb redid the processing of the public reads, applying fastp at Q25 and MiXCR, and retained in-frame beta chains. Rows merge per CDR3 protein into single entries with the most common DNA and genes. Counted in this sample were about 96,000 distinct CDR3 sequences; around 17% of them appeared once. The top ten clonotypes cover approximately 6% of the sample.

The receptor's source is a human donor in good health. The rearrangement combines TRBV15 with TRBJ1-2; the D gene is not confidently resolved. The CDR3 reads as follows: CATSILVREGDGYTF. The DNA sequence is TGTGCCACCAGCATCCTCGTGAGGGAGGGCGATGGCTACACCTTC.